This TCR beta chain is from a study of OX40 agonist ivuxolimab in advanced cancers. The wider study: In this cohort, patients received ivuxolimab, an agonistic anti-OX40 (CD134) antibody. Patients enrolled in dose escalation were diagnosed with hepatocellular carcinoma, melanoma, renal cell or head and neck cancer. Study-level points and caveats: Low clonal expansion, among the lowest seen, marked partial responders at 0.1-3.0 mg/kg. Doses of 0.1 to 3.0 mg/kg were accompanied by clonal expansion of CD4+ and CD8+ blood T cells by week 6.

The germline V gene encodes CDR1 SGHRS and CDR2 YFSETQ. The CDR3 consists of 18 residues. V shed 7 bases and J shed 4 bases, with 26 bases lying between them. Clones were read by immunoSEQ multiplex PCR, and TCRdb kept only the in-frame ones, dropping some. The table includes approximately 80,000 clones, under 85% detected once. This clone came up a few times. Its antigen is currently unknown. This clonotype was sampled from an adult with an advanced solid tumor such as melanoma, head and neck, liver or kidney cancer. J is TRBJ2-2 and V is TRBV5-1, with D perhaps TRBD1 (6 bases). Sample: CD4+ or CD8+ T cells sorted from blood, taken in a trial of the OX40 agonist ivuxolimab. CDR3 loop: CASRFFGRGGDLTGELFF. In nucleotides, the CDR3 is TGCGCCAGCCGGTTCTTCGGTCGAGGGGGTGACCTCACCGGGGAGCTGTTTTTT.